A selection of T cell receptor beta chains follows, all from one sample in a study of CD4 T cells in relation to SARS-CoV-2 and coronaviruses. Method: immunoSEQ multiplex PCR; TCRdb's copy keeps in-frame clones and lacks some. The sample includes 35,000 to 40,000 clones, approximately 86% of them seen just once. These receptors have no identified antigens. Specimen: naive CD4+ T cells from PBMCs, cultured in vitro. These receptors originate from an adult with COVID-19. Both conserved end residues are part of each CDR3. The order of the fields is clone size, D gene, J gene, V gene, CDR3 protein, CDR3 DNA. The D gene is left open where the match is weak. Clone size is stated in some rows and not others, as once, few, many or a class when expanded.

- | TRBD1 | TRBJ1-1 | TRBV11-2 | CASSGDRVNTEAFF | TGTGCCAGCAGCGGCGACAGGGTGAACACTGAAGCTTTCTTT
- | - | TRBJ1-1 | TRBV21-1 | CASSTTGGNTEAFF | TGTGCCAGCAGCACGACAGGGGGCAACACTGAAGCTTTCTTT
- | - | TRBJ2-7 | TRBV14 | CASSLYGNSYEQYF | TGTGCCAGCAGCCTGTACGGTAACTCCTACGAGCAGTACTTC
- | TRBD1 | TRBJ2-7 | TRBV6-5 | CASSPGQAYYEQYF | TGTGCCAGCAGCCCGGGACAGGCTTACTACGAGCAGTACTTC
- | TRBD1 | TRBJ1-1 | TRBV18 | CASSQDRGRSTEAFF | TGTGCCAGCTCACAGGACAGGGGGCGCAGCACTGAAGCTTTCTTT
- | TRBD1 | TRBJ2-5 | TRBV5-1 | CASSVGTAQETQYF | TGCGCCAGCAGCGTCGGGACAGCCCAAGAGACCCAGTACTTC
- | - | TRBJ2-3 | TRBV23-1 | CASSLGGDTQYF | TGCGCCAGCAGCCTGGGCGGCGATACGCAGTATTTT
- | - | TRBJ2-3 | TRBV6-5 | CASTRGSASTDTQYF | TGTGCCAGCACACGGGGAAGCGCTAGCACAGATACGCAGTATTTT
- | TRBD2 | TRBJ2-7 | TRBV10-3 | CAISDGREALYVAEQYF | TGTGCCATCAGTGATGGGCGGGAGGCCCTCTACGTGGCCGAGCAGTACTTC
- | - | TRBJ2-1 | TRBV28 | CASIQIAGHNEQFF | TGTGCCAGCATCCAGATCGCGGGACACAATGAGCAGTTCTTC
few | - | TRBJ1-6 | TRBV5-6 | CASSYLINSPLHF | TGTGCCAGCAGCTATCTTATTAATTCACCCCTCCACTTT
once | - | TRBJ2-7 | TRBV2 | CASSEGLAESYEQYF | TGTGCCAGCAGTGAAGGGTTAGCGGAATCCTACGAGCAGTACTTC
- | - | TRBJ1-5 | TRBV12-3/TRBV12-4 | CASRRDINQPQHF | TGTGCCAGCAGGCGGGATATCAATCAGCCCCAGCATTTT
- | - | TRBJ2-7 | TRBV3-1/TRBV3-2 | CASSQGRGYEQYF | TGTGCCAGCAGCCAGGGCAGGGGATACGAGCAGTACTTC
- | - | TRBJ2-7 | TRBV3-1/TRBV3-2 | CASSSRYTYDEQYF | TGTGCCAGCAGCTCTCGTTACACCTATGACGAGCAGTACTTC
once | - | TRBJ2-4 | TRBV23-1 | CASGPRGGYNIQYF | TGCGCCAGCGGTCCGAGAGGGGGGTACAACATTCAGTACTTC
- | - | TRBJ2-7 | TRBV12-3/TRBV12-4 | CASRRSSKQYF | TGTGCCAGCAGACGTAGTAGTAAGCAGTACTTC
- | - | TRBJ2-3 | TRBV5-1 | CASSLDSFTDTQYF | TGCGCCAGCAGCTTGGACAGCTTCACAGATACGCAGTATTTT
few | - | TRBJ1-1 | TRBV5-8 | CASSLVERPGEAFF | TGTGCCAGCAGCTTGGTGGAGAGACCCGGTGAAGCTTTCTTT
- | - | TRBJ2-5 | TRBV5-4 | CASSRVGSGLETQYF | TGTGCCAGCAGCCGAGTGGGGAGTGGCTTGGAGACCCAGTACTTC
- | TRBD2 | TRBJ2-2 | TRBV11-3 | CASSLPGGTNTGELFF | TGTGCCAGCAGCTTACCGGGAGGAACGAACACCGGGGAGCTGTTTTTT
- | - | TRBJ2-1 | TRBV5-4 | CASSKKTGLDYNEQFF | TGTGCCAGCAGCAAGAAGACGGGACTCGACTACAATGAGCAGTTCTTC
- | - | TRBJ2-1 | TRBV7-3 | CASSSRFVPGHGDYNEQFF | TGTGCCAGCAGCTCACGGTTCGTCCCCGGACACGGGGACTACAATGAGCAGTTCTTC
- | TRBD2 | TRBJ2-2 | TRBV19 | CASSKAGLAERATGELFF | TGTGCCAGTAGTAAAGCCGGACTAGCGGAGAGGGCCACCGGGGAGCTGTTTTTT
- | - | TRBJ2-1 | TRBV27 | CASSLKWMAFRVGYSNEQFF | TGTGCCAGCAGTTTAAAATGGATGGCGTTCCGAGTGGGGTATAGCAATGAGCAGTTCTTC